The T cell receptor beta chain under discussion was sequenced for a study of cytotoxic CD8 clonotypes in ibrutinib-treated CLL. Overall study: Across the patients, 11 were relapsed/refractory, around 16 treatment-naive and approximately 18 IGHV unmutated. Samples had a mean of approximately 260,000 productive templates and roughly 99,000 productive rearrangements. Study-wide results and limits: Circulating CD8+ T-cell counts were tracked by baseline clonality, which exceeded that of age-matched healthy donors. Clonality, elevated at ibrutinib response, dropped back toward baseline at progression.

Some clones are missing from TCRdb's copy, which holds only in-frame ones; the method was immunoSEQ multiplex PCR. This table has 100,000 to 150,000 clones, approximately 85% appearing once. About this clone itself: Its antigen is undetermined.

The receptor was isolated from a human donor with chronic lymphocytic leukemia. The starting material was PBMCs, obtained after 24 months of ibrutinib treatment.

CDR3 nucleotide sequence: TGTGCCAGCTCACCACCGAACGGGAGGGCCTCAGATACGCAGTATTTT. Its protein is CASSPPNGRASDTQYF. The V call is TRBV18, the J call TRBJ2-3, with 8 bases identical to TRBD2. CDR1 KGHSH and CDR2 LQKENI come from the germline V gene. The CDR3 spans 16 residues. V lost 0 bases and J lost 4; bases outside the gene matches: 6. Together with reference TRBV18 and TRBJ2-3, the CDR3 gives the full variable domain: NAGVMQNPRHLVRRRGQEARLRCSPMKGHSHVYWYRQLPEEGLKFMVYLQKENIIDESGMPKERFSAEFPKEGPSILRIQQVVRGDSAAYFCASSPPNGRASDTQYFGPGTRLTVL.